The present entry profiles one T cell receptor (beta chain) with its context. Its matching antigen is unknown. The data stem from a study of cytomegalovirus exposure and HLA in healthy donors. General study findings and limits: In a later analysis, at a false discovery rate of 0.05, 16,951 TCR beta sequences were associated with HLA alleles.

There are 13 residues in the CDR3. CDR1 and CDR2 (germline): MNHNY, SVGAGI (reference sequence). Trimming cost V 5 bases and J 3 bases, with 10 bases left between them. PCR primers comprised 60 Vbeta and 13 Jbeta primers. Libraries were prepared by immunoSEQ multiplex PCR; TCRdb keeps only in-frame clonotypes and omits some of them. The sample records about 99,000 clones, about 80% being singletons. The chain recombines TRBV6-6 with TRBJ1-1; a possible D gene is TRBD1 (5 bases). Sequencing was carried out using PBMCs. This clonotype originated in a male donor in good health and CMV-seropositive. CDR3 bases: TGTGCCAGCAGTCGACAGACCTACACTGAAGCTTTCTTT. Translating it yields CASSRQTYTEAFF.